This TCR beta chain was observed in a study of cytomegalovirus exposure and HLA in healthy donors. Amplification used 60 Vbeta primers and 13 Jbeta primers. Sequencing was performed with immunoSEQ multiplex PCR; in TCRdb, only in-frame clones are kept and a portion is missing. The sample holds around 130,000 clones, approximately 80% seen once. Details on this clone: The antigen is unknown.

Overall study findings and caveats: Some V segments could not be told apart, so they were left out, TRBV6-2 and TRBV6-3 among them. Later analysis revealed greater clonal expansion in HLA-associated TCR beta chains than in equally common others. Several top significant clusters appeared, in a later analysis, to be linked to common viral pathogens.

Healthy bone marrow donors supplied every sample. The CDR3 has 17 residues. Losses at the gene ends were 3 bases for V and 5 bases for J; bases not matched to a gene: 11. The germline V gene encodes CDR1 MDHEN and CDR2 SYDVKM. The chain employs TRBV28 and TRBJ2-2; TRBD1 matches 8 bases. Material: PBMCs. The TCR originated in a woman in her thirties or forties in good health and CMV-seronegative. The CDR3 DNA is TGTGCCAGCAGTTTTCGCCGGCAGGGGGCGTGGACCGGGGAGCTGTTTTTT. Its protein product is CASSFRRQGAWTGELFF.